Listed below are T cell receptor beta chains from one sample, sequenced in a study of blood T cell repertoires in COVID-19. Method: immunoSEQ multiplex PCR; TCRdb's copy keeps in-frame clones and lacks some. The sample consists of about 220,000 clones, about 91% of them appearing once. Input material: PBMCs or T cells enriched from blood (not recorded which). Source of these receptors: a woman in her forties or fifties with acute COVID-19. Both conserved end residues are part of each CDR3. The D gene is left open where the match is weak. The size field is filled for only some rows; it gives once, few, many or a size class.

V,J,D,size,DNA,CDR3
TRBV27,TRBJ1-4,-,few,TGTGCCAGCAGTCCACTACTAGGACGTAATGAAAAACTGTTTTTT,CASSPLLGRNEKLFF
TRBV7-9,TRBJ1-1,-,-,TGTGCCAGCAGCACAATGACTGAAGCTTTCTTT,CASSTMTEAFF
TRBV28,TRBJ2-7,-,-,TGTGCCAGCAGCCCATCCTCCTACGAGCAGTACTTC,CASSPSSYEQYF
TRBV28,TRBJ1-2,TRBD1,-,TGTGCCAGCAGTTTTCTAATCATACCGGAGGACAGGGCGGACTATGGCTACACCTTC,CASSFLIIPEDRADYGYTF
TRBV27,TRBJ2-1,TRBD2,-,TGTGCCAGCAGTTACGGACTAGCGGGAGGGAATGAGCAGTTCTTC,CASSYGLAGGNEQFF
TRBV28,TRBJ2-1,-,once,TGTGCCAGCAGTTTATCTGTTGCGGGGTTAGGTTACAATGAGCAGTTCTTC,CASSLSVAGLGYNEQFF
TRBV12-3/TRBV12-4,TRBJ2-7,-,-,TGTGCCAGCAGTTGGCCGGGACAAGAGCAGTACTTC,CASSWPGQEQYF
TRBV28,TRBJ2-3,-,-,TGTGCCAGCAGTTCTGCAGGGTTGGGAATCCACACAGATACGCAGTATTTT,CASSSAGLGIHTDTQYF
TRBV6-1,TRBJ1-3,-,-,TGTGCCAGCAGTGACAGGGCCTCTGGAAACACCATATATTTT,CASSDRASGNTIYF
TRBV11-2,TRBJ2-1,-,once,TGTGCCAGCAGCTTAGGGCCCAACAGGGAGGGCGAGCAGTTCTTC,CASSLGPNREGEQFF
TRBV7-8,TRBJ1-2,-,few,TGTGCCAGCAGCTTAACCCGACAGCATAACTATGGCTACACCTTC,CASSLTRQHNYGYTF
TRBV7-2,TRBJ1-2,TRBD1,-,TGTGCCAGCAGTTACGACAGGGGAACTTATGGCTACACCTTC,CASSYDRGTYGYTF
TRBV28,TRBJ1-3,-,-,TGTGCCAGCAGTTTCCCGGTGGGAAACACCATATATTTT,CASSFPVGNTIYF
TRBV28,TRBJ2-1,-,-,TGTGCCAGCAGGGAGACAGGGAGGGAGCAGTTCTTC,CASRETGREQFF
TRBV6-1,TRBJ1-3,-,-,TGTGCCAGCAGTGAAGTCCAGGGGTGGTCTGGAAACACCATATATTTT,CASSEVQGWSGNTIYF
TRBV28,TRBJ2-1,TRBD2,-,TGTGCCAGCAGTTCCCTAGCGGGCCAGCAGTTCTTC,CASSSLAGQQFF
TRBV28,TRBJ1-5,-,-,TGTGCCAGCAGTTCACCTCAGGGAAGAAGCAATCAGCCCCAGCATTTT,CASSSPQGRSNQPQHF
TRBV27,TRBJ2-5,-,-,TGTGCCAGCAAACCCAGGGTCCAAGAGACCCAGTACTTC,CASKPRVQETQYF
TRBV25-1,TRBJ2-6,TRBD2,once,TGTGCCAGCAGTGCCCTAGCGGGTGACTCTGGGGCCAACGTCCTGACTTTC,CASSALAGDSGANVLTF
TRBV7-3,TRBJ2-3,TRBD2,-,TGTGCCAGCAGCTTAATATCCAGCGGGAGGCCCCCAGATACGCAGTATTTT,CASSLISSGRPPDTQYF
TRBV7-8,TRBJ1-5,TRBD1,few,TGTGCCAGCAGCTTAGACAGGGGAGGTCAGCAGCCCCAGCATTTT,CASSLDRGGQQPQHF
TRBV11-2,TRBJ2-3,TRBD2,-,TGTGCCAGCAGCGGACGACTAGCGGGACCCACAGATACGCAGTATTTT,CASSGRLAGPTDTQYF
TRBV19,TRBJ2-4,-,-,TGTGCCAGTAGTATTCGTCGGGGGGCCAACATTCAGTACTTC,CASSIRRGANIQYF
TRBV19,TRBJ2-7,TRBD2,-,TGTGCCAGTAGTCGCCGGGAGGCCCGGATGACTGGGGCAAAATACGAGCAGTACTTC,CASSRREARMTGAKYEQYF
TRBV2,TRBJ1-1,-,-,TGTGCCAGCATTGGTCAGGGTTACATGAACACTGAAGCTTTCTTT,CASIGQGYMNTEAFF
TRBV24-1,TRBJ1-2,-,-,TGTGCCACCAGTGCCCCGGGACTAAACTCGGGCTACACCTTC,CATSAPGLNSGYTF
TRBV2,TRBJ1-1,-,-,TGTGCCAGCAGTTGGAGACAGACAAACACTGAAGCTTTCTTT,CASSWRQTNTEAFF
TRBV28,TRBJ1-2,TRBD1,once,TGTGCCAGCAGCCGTACAGGGGGTGGTGGCTACACCTTC,CASSRTGGGGYTF
TRBV6-2/TRBV6-3,TRBJ2-7,-,-,TGTGCCAGCAGTTACGGCTTTGGGAGCTCCTACGAGCAGTACTTC,CASSYGFGSSYEQYF
TRBV7-2,TRBJ2-5,TRBD2,-,TGTGCCAGCAGCTTAGGGACTAGCGGGAGGCCCACCACCCAGTACTTC,CASSLGTSGRPTTQYF
TRBV15,TRBJ1-4,TRBD1,-,TGTGCCACCAGCAGGGGACAGGGAGGTGAAAAACTGTTTTTT,CATSRGQGGEKLFF
TRBV7-9,TRBJ2-1,-,-,TGTGCCAGCAGCTTAATCAGGGTCGGCCCTAGGGAGCAGTTCTTC,CASSLIRVGPREQFF
TRBV7-6,TRBJ2-5,-,-,TGTGCCAGCAGGCCGGGACTCAAAGAGACCCAGTACTTC,CASRPGLKETQYF
TRBV2,TRBJ2-1,TRBD2,-,TGTGCCAGCAGAACTGGACTAGCCAATGAGCAGTTCTTC,CASRTGLANEQFF
TRBV6-5,TRBJ2-1,TRBD2,-,TGTGCCAGCAGTTCGCTAGTTACTAGCGGTTACAATGAGCAGTTCTTC,CASSSLVTSGYNEQFF
TRBV2,TRBJ2-6,TRBD1,-,TGTGCCAGCACACAGGGGGCTGGTGGGGCCAACGTCCTGACTTTC,CASTQGAGGANVLTF
TRBV5-6,TRBJ2-1,TRBD2,-,TGTGCCAGCAGCTTGTTCGGGAGGAGTGGTGGTGAGCAGTTCTTC,CASSLFGRSGGEQFF
TRBV6-5,TRBJ2-1,TRBD1,few,TGTGCCAGCAGGGGGGACAGATACAATGAGCAGTTCTTC,CASRGDRYNEQFF
TRBV6-5,TRBJ1-5,-,-,TGTGCCAGCAGTTACAGCAACAATCAGCCCCAGCATTTT,CASSYSNNQPQHF
TRBV28,TRBJ2-2,TRBD2,-,TGTGCCAGCAGTTCTCCTGGGACTAGCGGGAGGGGAGAGGAGCTGTTTTTT,CASSSPGTSGRGEELFF
TRBV5-8,TRBJ2-7,TRBD2,-,TGTGCCAGCAGCTCCCTTAGCGGGAGGGCCGGCGAGCAGTACTTC,CASSSLSGRAGEQYF
TRBV4-1,TRBJ1-5,-,-,TGCGCCAGCAGCCAAGCGCGCGGGGGGCGCGGAAGCAATCAGCCCCAGCATTTT,CASSQARGGRGSNQPQHF
TRBV30,TRBJ2-7,-,once,TGTGCCTGGAGTGCCCCCCCAGGGGTCGGCGAGCAGTACTTC,CAWSAPPGVGEQYF
TRBV9,TRBJ1-3,-,-,TGTGCCAGCAGCGCATGGGGCGAAGTAACGAACTCTGGAAACACCATATATTTT,CASSAWGEVTNSGNTIYF
TRBV5-6,TRBJ1-5,-,-,TGTGCCAGCAGCTTGGCAGGGAATCAGCCCCAGCATTTT,CASSLAGNQPQHF
TRBV27,TRBJ2-7,-,-,TGTGCCAGCAGTTTTGGCGGACATACCTACGAGCAGTACTTC,CASSFGGHTYEQYF
TRBV14,TRBJ2-1,TRBD2,-,TGTGCCAGCAGCCGATACCGGAGGACTAGCGGGGGTAATGAGCAGTTCTTC,CASSRYRRTSGGNEQFF
TRBV24-1,TRBJ2-5,TRBD1,-,TGTGCCACCTCAAAAGGACAGGCTCAAGAGACCCAGTACTTC,CATSKGQAQETQYF
TRBV28,TRBJ2-7,-,-,TGTGCCAGCAGGGCCCCCACTAACTACGAGCAGTACTTC,CASRAPTNYEQYF
TRBV7-9,TRBJ1-1,-,-,TGTGCCAGCAGCTTAGGATGGTCGGAGAAGGAAGGCACTGAAGCTTTCTTT,CASSLGWSEKEGTEAFF
TRBV5-6,TRBJ2-5,-,-,TGTGCCAGCAGCTTAACTAGGAGGGCAGAGACCCAGTACTTC,CASSLTRRAETQYF
TRBV6-4,TRBJ2-2,-,-,TGTGCCAGCAGTGAACAGGCGAACACCGGGGAGCTGTTTTTT,CASSEQANTGELFF
TRBV28,TRBJ1-6,-,few,TGTGCCAGCAGTTTATGGGACAGACTAAATTCACCCCTCCACTTT,CASSLWDRLNSPLHF
TRBV28,TRBJ2-6,-,-,TGTGCCAGCAGTCTTCGCGGGACTCCCGGGGCCAACGTCCTGACTTTC,CASSLRGTPGANVLTF
TRBV5-5,TRBJ2-7,-,-,TGTGCCAGCACCAGGGAGGGGGATCGGCTTCTACTCCCCGAGCAGTACTTC,CASTREGDRLLLPEQYF
TRBV6-5,TRBJ2-2,-,-,TGTGCCTGCCACGGGGGTTCGAACACCGGGGAGCTGTTTTTT,CACHGGSNTGELFF
TRBV28,TRBJ2-7,-,-,TGTGCCAGCAGTTTATCCCCCCTTGCGGGAGAGCAGTACTTC,CASSLSPLAGEQYF
TRBV18,TRBJ1-4,-,-,TGTGCCAGCTCACCTAGGCGGTCGACTAATGAAAAACTGTTTTTT,CASSPRRSTNEKLFF
TRBV27,TRBJ2-2,-,once,TGTGCCAGCTATCCCAAGCACAGGGCCGACACCGGGGAGCTGTTTTTT,CASYPKHRADTGELFF